The clone carrying this TCR beta chain appeared many times. Alpha and beta chains were covered, as first-strand cDNA relied on TRAV- and TRBV-specific primers. With a V-primer adapter and a constant-region primer, TCRs were amplified for approximately 19 PCR cycles. TCRdb fed the reads into MiXCR, producing one record per CDR3 protein. The table lists around 58,000 distinct CDR3 sequences, about 25% of them singletons, with approximately 6.4% in the top ten. This entry is derived from a study of low-dose radiotherapy and immunotherapy resistance in tumors. For the study at large: The study delivered 0.5 Gy per fraction every 2 weeks to Cohort 1, totaling 6.5 Gy. Once cycle 1 day 1 began, patients took oral aspirin 300 mg daily for four cycles.

Trimming removed 5 bases from V and 1 base from J, with 14 bases in between. The CDR3 consists of 15 residues. Germline V CDR1 and CDR2: SGHTA, FQGNSA. The time point denotes: after trial treatment. Treatment denoted: LDRT plus nivolumab, ipilimumab, low-dose cyclophosphamide and aspirin (RACIN trial). Eligible patients had advanced solid tumors lacking tumor-infiltrating lymphocytes. Specimen: PBMCs, collected after low-dose radiotherapy plus immunotherapy. The receptor comes from a male donor with prostate cancer. V is TRBV7-2 and J is TRBJ1-1; D gene unclear. The CDR3 region has the DNA TGTGCCAGCAGCCCTGATTCGGCGGGGAACACTGAAGCTTTCTTT. Its translation: CASSPDSAGNTEAFF.